The subject of this entry is one T cell receptor (beta chain). The time point denotes: pretreatment peripheral blood. Patients had urothelial carcinoma that was locally advanced or metastatic. Sequenced by immunoSEQ multiplex PCR; TCRdb stores in-frame clones only, minus some. The table lists some 80,000 clones, around 85% of them singletons. V lost 5 bases to trimming and J lost 8 bases; unmatched junction nucleotides: 4. Germline V gene lookup returns CDR1 SGHTA and CDR2 FQGTGA. The CDR3 consists of 12 residues. These data are taken from a study of PD-L1 blockade in urothelial cancer. Background on the study: About 90% of the roughly 29 patients were males with bladder-origin urothelial cancer. Individuals in the cohort had been given 0 to 3 earlier chemotherapy regimens. The median number of T cells present in blood samples was some 140,000.

This chain connects TRBV7-3 to TRBJ1-1; TRBD1 agrees at 8 bases. This clonotype was obtained from a middle-aged man with urothelial cancer. Sequencing was performed on PBMCs, taken around atezolizumab (anti-PD-L1) treatment. The CDR3 reads CASSQRQGEAFF. The CDR3 nucleotides read TGTGCCAGCAGCCAGCGACAGGGGGAAGCTTTCTTT.